This passage covers 18 T cell receptor beta chains from one sample sequenced in a study of T-cell reconstitution after alpha-beta-depleted transplantation in children. The TCRbeta library incorporated unique molecular identifiers. TCRdb analysed the PCR reads with MiXCR anew, one entry per CDR3 protein. The sample shows around 380,000 distinct CDR3 sequences, approximately 10% of them seen only once. Sequenced here: PBMCs from the stem cell graft donor, sampled from the stem cell graft. These receptors originate from a human donor who donated a stem cell graft to a child with acute myeloid leukemia.

The CDR3 is CASSLSRSEQFF. The CDR3 DNA sequence: TGCGCCAGCAGCCTGAGTAGAAGTGAGCAGTTCTTC. This chain connects TRBV5-1 to TRBJ2-1; D is uncertain. Trimming took 4 bases from V and 9 from J, leaving 11 bases between them. In germline, CDR1 is SGHRS, CDR2 YFSETQ. This CDR3 is 12 amino acids long.

The J gene is TRBJ2-5, the V gene TRBV10-3; maybe TRBD1 (6 bases). V shed 8 bases and J shed 1 base, with 11 bases lying between them. This CDR3 has 13 residues. Per the germline V gene, CDR1 is ENHRY and CDR2 is SYGVKD. The CDR3 loop is CAICWTVQETQYF. CDR3 sequence (DNA): TGTGCCATCTGTTGGACAGTCCAAGAGACCCAGTACTTC.

This clonotype was found many times. The chain couples TRBV29-1 to TRBJ1-5; 9 bases align to TRBD1. The junction had 4 bases not matched to a gene; V was cut back by 6 bases and J by 7 bases. There are 12 residues in the CDR3. CDR1 and CDR2 from the germline V gene are SQVTM and ANQGSEA. In nucleotides, the CDR3 is TGCAGCGTCGGGGACAGGGAGCAGCCCCAGCATTTT. This gives the protein CSVGDREQPQHF.

The chain employs TRBV7-9 and TRBJ2-3; D remains ambiguous. Trimming shortened V by 9 bases and J by 6 bases, and 7 bases separated the two germline ends. This CDR3 has 10 amino acids. Per germline, CDR1 SEHNR and CDR2 FQNEAQ (reference sequence). The CDR3 reads CASSADTQYF. The CDR3 DNA reads as TGTGCCAGTTCGGCGGATACGCAGTATTTT.

The chain combines TRBV20-1 with TRBJ2-1; D is unclear. There are 11 residues in the CDR3. V lost 6 bases to trimming and J lost 4 bases, with 7 bases between them. Germline V gene sequence: CDR1 DFQATT, CDR2 SNEGSKA (reference sequence). CDR3 bases: TGCAGTGCGGAAACATACAATGAGCAGTTCTTC. It translates to CSAETYNEQFF.

This clonotype has just a few counts. The chain links TRBV5-4 to TRBJ1-2; 7 nucleotides agree with TRBD1. CDR1 is SGHNT, CDR2 YYREEE, per germline (reference sequence). This CDR3 has 16 residues. The ends lost 1 base at V and 0 bases at J; junction bases unmatched: 6. The CDR3 loop reads CASSLNRGSANYGYTF. CDR3 bases: TGTGCCAGCAGCTTGAACAGGGGTTCAGCTAACTATGGCTACACCTTC. Variable domain in full (rest from reference TRBV5-4 and TRBJ1-2): ETGVTQSPTHLIKTRGQQVTLRCSSQSGHNTVSWYQQALGQGPQFIFQYYREEENGRGNFPPRFSGLQFPNYSSELNVNALELDDSALYLCASSLNRGSANYGYTFGSGTRLTVV.

The genes are TRBV6-2 or TRBV6-3 and TRBJ2-1; D possibly corresponds to TRBD1 (5 bases). Per germline, CDR1 MNHEY and CDR2 SVGEGT. The CDR3 totals 14 residues. The germline V and J ends were trimmed by 2 bases and 6 bases, with 11 bases remaining between them. CDR3 sequence: CASSYTKGLNEQFF. CDR3 DNA sequence: TGTGCCAGCAGTTACACTAAGGGGCTCAATGAGCAGTTCTTC.

To note about this clonotype: With a much larger clone just one base away, this may be a read error. The chain is built from TRBV6-1 and TRBJ2-1; D possibly corresponds to TRBD2 (5 bases). The CDR3 sequence is 13 residues long. Trimming shortened V by 1 base and J by 10 bases, and 11 bases separated the two germline ends. Per germline, CDR1 MNHNS and CDR2 SASEGT. The CDR3 region is CASSEVGSCEQFF. The CDR3 nucleotides read TGTGCCAGCAGTGAAGTGGGGAGCTGCGAGCAGTTCTTC.

This clonotype showed up many times. For the CDR3, the DNA is TGCAGTGCTAGAACAGGGTACCCCGGGGAGCTGTTTTTT. It translates to CSARTGYPGELFF. The rearrangement uses TRBV20-1 and TRBJ2-2; the D gene is possibly TRBD1 (6 bases). V lost 2 bases and J 6 bases, leaving 10 bases between the germline ends. Germline CDR1 DFQATT, CDR2 SNEGSKA (reference sequence). The CDR3 contains 13 residues.

This chain joins TRBV9 and TRBJ2-1; D call uncertain. V was shortened by 4 bases and J by 8 bases, with 16 bases between the two germline ends. Germline V gives CDR1 SGDLS, CDR2 YYNGEE. There are 14 residues in the CDR3. The CDR3 reads CASSPGGSFDEQFF. In DNA, the CDR3 is TGTGCCAGCAGCCCAGGTGGCAGCTTCGATGAGCAGTTCTTC.

This clonotype was seen at least ten times. The V gene is TRBV20-1, the J gene TRBJ2-3, with D perhaps TRBD2 (6 bases). Trimming took 6 bases from V and 0 from J, leaving 13 bases between them. The length of the CDR3 is 14 residues. Germline-derived CDR1 and CDR2 are DFQATT and SNEGSKA (reference sequence). The DNA for the CDR3 is TGCAGTGCGCGACTAGAATCTAGCACAGATACGCAGTATTTT. Protein: CSARLESSTDTQYF.

This clonotype has just one count. The chain joins TRBV7-2 to TRBJ2-3; no definite D call. CDR1 SGHTA and CDR2 FQGNSA come from the germline V gene. The V and J ends lost 5 bases and 4 bases respectively, with 7 bases between them. The CDR3 loop spans 12 amino acids. The CDR3 DNA reads TGTGCCAGCAGCCGGTACCCAGATACGCAGTATTTT. It encodes CASSRYPDTQYF.

CDR3 DNA sequence: TGTGCCAGCACCGCCGGGACAGGTTACTCTGGGGCCAACGTCCTGACTTTC. Translated: CASTAGTGYSGANVLTF. The V call is TRBV7-6, the J call TRBJ2-6; 8 bases are shared with TRBD1. Germline-derived CDR1 and CDR2 are SGHVS and FNYEAQ. CDR3 size: 17 residues. V was pared by 7 bases and J by 0 bases, with 8 bases of the junction left unmatched.

This clonotype was seen more than once but under ten times. The chain carries TRBV9 and TRBJ1-1, with TRBD1 matching 8 bases. J was trimmed by 12 bases and V by 8 bases; bases with no gene match: 15. The length of the CDR3 is 13 residues. CDR1 is SGDLS, CDR2 YYNGEE, per germline. The DNA for the CDR3 is TGTGCCAGTCGCCCTCCGGGACAGGCTGGAACTTTCTTT. It translates to CASRPPGQAGTFF.

This clonotype was detected many times. This chain uses TRBV6-6 with TRBJ2-1, with 8 bases fitting TRBD2. J was trimmed by 6 bases and V by 5 bases; bases with no gene match: 0. The CDR3 is 12 residues long. CDR1 and CDR2 (germline): MNHNY, SVGAGI (reference sequence). The CDR3 DNA reads TGTGCCAGCAGTACTAGCGGCAATGAGCAGTTCTTC. As protein: CASSTSGNEQFF.

This clonotype occurred many times. The rearrangement joins TRBV24-1 to TRBJ2-1; tentatively, D is TRBD2 (5 bases). The CDR3 has 16 amino acids. The germline V gene has CDR1 KGHDR and CDR2 SFDVKD. The V gene lost 3 bases and the J gene lost 3 bases, with 14 bases spanning the gap. This CDR3 is CATSDGNSADYNEQFF. In nucleotides, the CDR3 is TGTGCCACCAGTGATGGGAATAGCGCGGACTACAATGAGCAGTTCTTC.

This clonotype was observed a few times. This sequence joins TRBV29-1 and TRBJ2-7, with 11 bases aligning to TRBD1. The CDR3 totals 12 residues. Unmatched junction bases numbered 2, after V lost 7 bases and J lost 3 bases. CDR1 is SQVTM and CDR2 is ANQGSEA in the germline V gene. CDR3: CSAGQGGYEQYF. CDR3 DNA sequence: TGCAGCGCGGGACAGGGGGGCTACGAGCAGTACTTC.

This clonotype showed up many times. The genes are TRBV7-2 and TRBJ2-3; weak D call: TRBD1 (6 bases). Germline CDR1 reads SGHTA; CDR2 reads FQGNSA. V lost 7 bases and J lost 3, with 17 bases in between. The CDR3 has 15 residues. The CDR3: CASTDWVGGTDTQYF. The CDR3, as DNA: TGTGCCAGCACAGATTGGGTAGGGGGAACAGATACGCAGTATTTT.